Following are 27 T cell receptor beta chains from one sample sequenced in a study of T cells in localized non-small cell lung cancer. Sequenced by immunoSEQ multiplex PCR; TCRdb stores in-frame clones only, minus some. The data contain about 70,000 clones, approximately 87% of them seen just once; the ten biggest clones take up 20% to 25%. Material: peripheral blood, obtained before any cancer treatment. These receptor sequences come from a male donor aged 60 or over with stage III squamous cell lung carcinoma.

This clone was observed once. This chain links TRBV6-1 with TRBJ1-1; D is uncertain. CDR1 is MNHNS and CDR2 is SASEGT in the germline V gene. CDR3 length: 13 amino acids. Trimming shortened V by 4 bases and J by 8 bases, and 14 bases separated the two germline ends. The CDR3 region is CASSALEGSEAFF. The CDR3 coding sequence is TGTGCCAGCAGTGCGCTGGAGGGATCCGAAGCTTTCTTT.

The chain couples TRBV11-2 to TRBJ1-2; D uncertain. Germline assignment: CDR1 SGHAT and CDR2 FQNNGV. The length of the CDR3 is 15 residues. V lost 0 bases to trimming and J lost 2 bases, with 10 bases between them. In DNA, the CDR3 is TGTGCCAGCAGCTTAGATTGGGCCCTCAACTATGGCTACACCTTC. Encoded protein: CASSLDWALNYGYTF.

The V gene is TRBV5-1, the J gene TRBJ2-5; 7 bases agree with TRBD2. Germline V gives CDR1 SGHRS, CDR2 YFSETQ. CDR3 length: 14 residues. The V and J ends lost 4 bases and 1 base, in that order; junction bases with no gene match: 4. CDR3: CASSVGTTQETQYF. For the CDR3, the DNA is TGCGCCAGCAGCGTGGGGACTACCCAAGAGACCCAGTACTTC.

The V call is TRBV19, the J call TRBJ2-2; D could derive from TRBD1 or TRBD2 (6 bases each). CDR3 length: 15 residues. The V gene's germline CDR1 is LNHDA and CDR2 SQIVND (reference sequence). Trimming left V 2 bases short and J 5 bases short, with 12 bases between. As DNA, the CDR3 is TGTGCCAGTAGTATAAACAGGGCGGGGACCGGGGAGCTGTTTTTT. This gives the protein CASSINRAGTGELFF.

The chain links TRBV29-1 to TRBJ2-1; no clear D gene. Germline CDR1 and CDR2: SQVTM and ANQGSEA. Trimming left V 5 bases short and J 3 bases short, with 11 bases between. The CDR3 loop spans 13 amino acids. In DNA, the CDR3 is TGCAGCGTTAGAGTAATGAACTACAATGAGCAGTTCTTC. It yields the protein CSVRVMNYNEQFF.

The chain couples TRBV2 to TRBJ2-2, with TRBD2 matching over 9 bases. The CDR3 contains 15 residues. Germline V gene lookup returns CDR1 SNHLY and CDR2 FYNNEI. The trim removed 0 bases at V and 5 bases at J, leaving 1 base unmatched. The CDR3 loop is CASSEASGGTGELFF. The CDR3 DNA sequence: TGTGCCAGCAGTGAAGCTAGCGGGGGTACCGGGGAGCTGTTTTTT.

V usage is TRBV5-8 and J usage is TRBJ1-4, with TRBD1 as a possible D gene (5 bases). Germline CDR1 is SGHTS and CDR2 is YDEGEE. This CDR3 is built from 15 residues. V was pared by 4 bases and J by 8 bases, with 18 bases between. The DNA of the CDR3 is TGTGCCAGCAGCCACCCGACAGAGAGGGCAGAAAAACTGTTTTTT. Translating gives CASSHPTERAEKLFF. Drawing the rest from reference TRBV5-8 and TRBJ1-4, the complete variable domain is EAGVTQSPTHLIKTRGQQATLRCSPISGHTSVYWYQQALGLGLQFLLWYDEGEERNRGNFPPRFSGRQFPNYSSELNVNALELEDSALYLCASSHPTERAEKLFFGSGTQLSVL.

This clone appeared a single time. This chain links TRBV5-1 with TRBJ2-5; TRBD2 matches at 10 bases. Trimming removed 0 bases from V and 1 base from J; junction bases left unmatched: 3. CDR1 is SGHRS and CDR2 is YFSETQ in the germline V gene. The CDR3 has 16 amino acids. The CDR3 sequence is CASSLDSGGPQETQYF. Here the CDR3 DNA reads TGCGCCAGCAGCTTGGATAGCGGGGGGCCCCAAGAGACCCAGTACTTC.

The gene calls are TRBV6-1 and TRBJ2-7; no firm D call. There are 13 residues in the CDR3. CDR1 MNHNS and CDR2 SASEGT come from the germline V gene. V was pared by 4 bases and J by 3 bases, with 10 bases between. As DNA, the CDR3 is TGTGCCAGCAGTGCCCGGACGGGCTACGAGCAGTACGTC. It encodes CASSARTGYEQYV.

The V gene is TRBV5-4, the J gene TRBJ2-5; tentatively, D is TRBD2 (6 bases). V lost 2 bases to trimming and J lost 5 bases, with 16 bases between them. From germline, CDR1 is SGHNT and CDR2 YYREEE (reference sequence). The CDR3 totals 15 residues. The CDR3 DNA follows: TGTGCCAGCAGCTTAACTAGCACCCCCCAGGAGACCCAGTACTTC. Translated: CASSLTSTPQETQYF.

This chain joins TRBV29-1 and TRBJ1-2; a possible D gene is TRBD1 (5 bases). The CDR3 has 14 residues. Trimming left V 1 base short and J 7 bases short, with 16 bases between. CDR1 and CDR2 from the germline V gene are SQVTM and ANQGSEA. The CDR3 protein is CSVEVGGAMGGYTF. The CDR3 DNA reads TGCAGCGTTGAAGTTGGAGGGGCTATGGGTGGCTACACCTTC. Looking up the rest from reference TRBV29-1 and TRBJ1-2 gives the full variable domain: SAVISQKPSRDICQRGTSLTIQCQVDSQVTMMFWYRQQPGQSLTLIATANQGSEATYESGFVIDKFPISRPNLTFSTLTVSNMSPEDSSIYLCSVEVGGAMGGYTFGSGTRLTVV.

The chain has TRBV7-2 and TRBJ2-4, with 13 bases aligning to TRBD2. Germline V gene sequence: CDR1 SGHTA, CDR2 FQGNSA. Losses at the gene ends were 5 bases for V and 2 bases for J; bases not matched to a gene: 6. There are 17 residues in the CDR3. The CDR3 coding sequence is TGTGCCAGCAGCCAGGGACTAGCGGGGCTGACCAAAAACATTCAGTACTTC. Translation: CASSQGLAGLTKNIQYF.

The CDR3 nucleotides are TGCGCCAGCAGCAACCCCGGGACAGGGAACACCGGGGAGCTGTTTTTT. Protein: CASSNPGTGNTGELFF. The chain joins TRBV5-1 to TRBJ2-2; 8 bases map to TRBD1. V was pared by 4 bases and J by 1 base, with 6 bases of the junction left unmatched. Germline V gene lookup returns CDR1 SGHRS and CDR2 YFSETQ. CDR3 length: 16 amino acids.

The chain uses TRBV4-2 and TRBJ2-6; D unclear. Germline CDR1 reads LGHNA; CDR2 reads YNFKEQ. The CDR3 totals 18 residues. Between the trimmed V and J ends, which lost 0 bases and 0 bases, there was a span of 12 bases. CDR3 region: CASSQDPGRNSGANVLTF. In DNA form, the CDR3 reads TGTGCCAGCAGCCAAGATCCGGGCAGGAACTCTGGGGCCAACGTCCTGACTTTC.

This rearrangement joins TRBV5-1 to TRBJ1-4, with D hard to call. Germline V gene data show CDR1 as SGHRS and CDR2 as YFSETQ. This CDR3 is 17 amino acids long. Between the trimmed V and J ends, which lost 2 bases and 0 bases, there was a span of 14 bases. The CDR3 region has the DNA TGCGCCAGCAGCTTAGGAGGGTCCCTTGCAACTAATGAAAAACTGTTTTTT. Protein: CASSLGGSLATNEKLFF.

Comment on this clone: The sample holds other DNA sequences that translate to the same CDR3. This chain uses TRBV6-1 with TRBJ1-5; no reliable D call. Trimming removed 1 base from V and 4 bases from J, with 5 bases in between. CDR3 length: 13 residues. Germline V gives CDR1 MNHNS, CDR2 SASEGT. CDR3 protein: CASSEGPNQPQHF. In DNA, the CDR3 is TGTGCCAGCAGTGAAGGGCCGAATCAGCCCCAGCATTTT.

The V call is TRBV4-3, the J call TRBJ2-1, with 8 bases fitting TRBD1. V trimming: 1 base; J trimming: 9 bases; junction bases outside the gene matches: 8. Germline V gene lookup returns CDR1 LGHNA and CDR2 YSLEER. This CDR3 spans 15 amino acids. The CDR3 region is CASSQAQGVMGEQFF. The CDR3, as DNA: TGCGCCAGCAGCCAAGCACAGGGGGTAATGGGTGAGCAGTTCTTC.

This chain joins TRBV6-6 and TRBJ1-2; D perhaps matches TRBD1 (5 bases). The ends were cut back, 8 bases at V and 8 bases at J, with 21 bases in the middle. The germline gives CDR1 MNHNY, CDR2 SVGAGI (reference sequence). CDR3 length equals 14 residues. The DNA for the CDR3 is TGTGCCAGCCCTAGAGGGCCCGGGGGGAGAGGCTACACCTTC. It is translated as CASPRGPGGRGYTF.

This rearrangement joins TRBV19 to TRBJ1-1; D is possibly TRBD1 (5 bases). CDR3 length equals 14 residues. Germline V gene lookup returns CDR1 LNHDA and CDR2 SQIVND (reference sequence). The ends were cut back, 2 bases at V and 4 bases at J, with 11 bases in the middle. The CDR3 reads CASSIRGSSTEAFF. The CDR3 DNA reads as TGTGCCAGTAGTATAAGGGGTTCGAGCACTGAAGCTTTCTTT.

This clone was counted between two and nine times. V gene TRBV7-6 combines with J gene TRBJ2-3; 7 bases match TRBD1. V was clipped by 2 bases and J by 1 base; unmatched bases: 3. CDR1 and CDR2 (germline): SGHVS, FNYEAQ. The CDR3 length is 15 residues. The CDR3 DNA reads TGTGCCAGCAGCTTACTAACAGGGGGCACAGATACGCAGTATTTT. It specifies CASSLLTGGTDTQYF.

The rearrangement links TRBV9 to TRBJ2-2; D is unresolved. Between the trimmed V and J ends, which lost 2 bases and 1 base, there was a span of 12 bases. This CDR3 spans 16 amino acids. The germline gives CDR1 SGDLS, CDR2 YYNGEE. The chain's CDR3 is CASSVQTPRNTGELFF. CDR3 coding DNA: TGTGCCAGCAGCGTCCAGACACCTCGGAACACCGGGGAGCTGTTTTTT.

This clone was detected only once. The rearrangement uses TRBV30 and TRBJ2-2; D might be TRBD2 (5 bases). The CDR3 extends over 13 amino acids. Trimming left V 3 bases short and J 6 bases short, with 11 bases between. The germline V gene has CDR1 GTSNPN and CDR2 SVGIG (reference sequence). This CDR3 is CAWSRTSPGELFF. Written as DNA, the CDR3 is TGTGCCTGGAGCCGGACTTCACCCGGGGAGCTGTTTTTT.

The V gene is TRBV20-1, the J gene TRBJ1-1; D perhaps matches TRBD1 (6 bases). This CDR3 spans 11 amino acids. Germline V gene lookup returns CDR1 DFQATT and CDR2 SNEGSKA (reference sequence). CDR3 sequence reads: CRQGGNTEAFF. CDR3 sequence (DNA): TGCAGGCAAGGGGGGAACACTGAAGCTTTCTTT.

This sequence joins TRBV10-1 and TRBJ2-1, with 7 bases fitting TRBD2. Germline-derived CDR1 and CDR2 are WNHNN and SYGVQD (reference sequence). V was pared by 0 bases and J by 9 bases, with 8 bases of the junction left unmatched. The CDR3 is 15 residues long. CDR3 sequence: CASSESGGGWIEQFF. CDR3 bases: TGCGCCAGCAGTGAGTCGGGCGGGGGATGGATTGAGCAGTTCTTC.

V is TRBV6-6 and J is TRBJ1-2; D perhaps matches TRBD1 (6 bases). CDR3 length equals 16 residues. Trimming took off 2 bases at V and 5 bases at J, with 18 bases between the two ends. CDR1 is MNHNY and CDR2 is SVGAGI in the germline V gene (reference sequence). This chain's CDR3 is CASSYRIGGANYGYTF. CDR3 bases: TGTGCCAGCAGTTACAGGATTGGGGGCGCGAATTATGGCTACACCTTC.

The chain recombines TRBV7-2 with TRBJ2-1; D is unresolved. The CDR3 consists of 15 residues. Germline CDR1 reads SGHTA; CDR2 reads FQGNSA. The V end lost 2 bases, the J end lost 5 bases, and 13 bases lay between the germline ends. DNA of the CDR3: TGTGCCAGCAGCTTATGGATACCCCCCGACAATGAGCAGTTCTTC. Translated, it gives CASSLWIPPDNEQFF.

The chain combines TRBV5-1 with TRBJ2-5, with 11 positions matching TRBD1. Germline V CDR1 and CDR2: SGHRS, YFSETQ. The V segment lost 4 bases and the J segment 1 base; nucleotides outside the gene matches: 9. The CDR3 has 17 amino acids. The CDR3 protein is CASSTRPGTGGQETQYF. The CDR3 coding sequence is TGCGCCAGCAGCACCCGGCCCGGGACAGGGGGCCAAGAGACCCAGTACTTC. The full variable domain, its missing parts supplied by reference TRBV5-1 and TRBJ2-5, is KAGVTQTPRYLIKTRGQQVTLSCSPISGHRSVSWYQQTPGQGLQFLFEYFSETQRNKGNFPGRFSGRQFSNSRSEMNVSTLELGDSALYLCASSTRPGTGGQETQYFGPGTRLLVL.